The 10 T cell receptor beta chains in this list originate from one sample, sequenced in a study of T cells in Graves' hyperthyroidism and ophthalmopathy. Amplification yielded TCR beta CDR3 regions, with RNA transcripts as the source. The study used the HTBI primer set for a first-round RT-PCR of the TCR CDR3. In TCRdb, the multiplex PCR reads were re-called with MiXCR into one record per CDR3 protein. This sample has about 360,000 distinct CDR3 sequences, with roughly an eighth found just once. Sequences were obtained from blood. These receptors originate from a woman aged 18-29 years with Graves' hyperthyroidism.

This clonotype was observed a handful of times. This may stem from a read error, because a much larger clone lies one nucleotide away. J is TRBJ2-1 and V is TRBV11-2; no definite D call. There are 18 residues in the CDR3. From germline, CDR1 is SGHAT and CDR2 FQNNGV. V was trimmed by 5 bases and J by 2 bases, leaving 22 bases between them. CDR3 residues: CASSPLSDSTFAYNEQFF. Written as DNA, the CDR3 is TGTGCCAGCAGCCCACTCAGTGACTCTACTTTCGCCTACAATGAGCAGTTCTTC.

This chain uses TRBV18 with TRBJ2-6, with 7 bases matching TRBD1. The germline V gene has CDR1 KGHSH and CDR2 LQKENI. CDR3 length: 15 amino acids. The V segment lost 2 bases and the J segment 2 bases; nucleotides outside the gene matches: 0. The CDR3 coding sequence is TGTGCCAGCTCACCAGACAGGGCTGGGGCCAACGTCCTGACTTTC. Protein: CASSPDRAGANVLTF.

This clonotype came up a few times. The chain has TRBV4-1 and TRBJ1-6; weak D call: TRBD1 (5 bases). This CDR3 contains 16 residues. V was shortened by 2 bases and J by 9 bases, with 17 bases between the two germline ends. Germline CDR1 MGHRA, CDR2 YSYEKL. CDR3 nucleotides: TGCGCCAGCAGCCAAACGGCGGCAGGGAGGGGTTCACCCCTCCACTTT. Translating it yields CASSQTAAGRGSPLHF.

The V call is TRBV7-8, the J call TRBJ2-1; 7 bases map to TRBD2. The CDR3 is 13 amino acids. With V trimmed by 4 bases and J by 6 bases, 3 bases remained unmatched. Germline values: CDR1 SGHVS, CDR2 FQNEAQ. This CDR3 is CASSSVAGNEQFF. The CDR3 DNA sequence: TGTGCCAGCAGCTCAGTAGCGGGCAATGAGCAGTTCTTC.

The chain has TRBV7-9 and TRBJ1-2; 12 bases line up with TRBD1. Germline trimming cut 5 bases from V and 3 bases from J; bases unmatched to any gene: 4. This CDR3 contains 15 residues. The germline V gene has CDR1 SEHNR and CDR2 FQNEAQ (reference sequence). As DNA, the CDR3 is TGTGCCAGCAGCGGGGACAGGGGGCGCGACTATGGCTACACCTTC. Amino acids: CASSGDRGRDYGYTF.

This clonotype was counted ten times or more. The chain combines TRBV27 with TRBJ2-7; 11 bases are a match to TRBD2. Germline V gives CDR1 MNHEY, CDR2 SMNVEV (reference sequence). J gave up 4 bases and V 4 bases, and 6 bases lay outside the gene matches. The CDR3 extends over 15 amino acids. The CDR3, as DNA: TGTGCCAGCAGTTACAAGGCTAGCGGGGGGTACGAGCAGTACTTC. It translates to CASSYKASGGYEQYF.

This clonotype appeared many times. The chain joins TRBV18 to TRBJ1-1; tentatively, D is TRBD1 (6 bases). Germline-derived CDR1 and CDR2 are KGHSH and LQKENI. The CDR3 is 15 residues long. The germline V and J ends were trimmed by 3 bases and 2 bases, with 13 bases remaining between them. The CDR3 here is CASSPGAGLNTEAFF. The CDR3 DNA reads as TGTGCCAGCTCACCGGGGGCAGGGCTCAACACTGAAGCTTTCTTT.

The chain employs TRBV6-5 and TRBJ2-7; possibly TRBD2 for D (7 bases). With 0 bases removed from V and 7 bases from J, the gap between germline ends came to 25 bases. This CDR3 is built from 18 residues. CDR1 is MNHEY and CDR2 is SVGAGI in the germline V gene. CDR3 sequence reads: CASSYSTSTGGLPTEQYF. The CDR3 DNA reads TGTGCCAGCAGTTACTCGACGTCCACGGGGGGCCTCCCTACGGAGCAGTACTTC.

This clonotype was counted many times. This sequence joins TRBV20-1 and TRBJ2-4; possible D gene TRBD2, 6 bases. CDR3 length: 15 amino acids. V lost 0 bases and J 8 bases, leaving 17 bases between the germline ends. Looked up from germline, CDR1 is DFQATT and CDR2 is SNEGSKA (reference sequence). CDR3: CSARDQEGPDYIQYF. The CDR3 DNA is TGCAGTGCTAGAGATCAGGAGGGCCCGGATTACATTCAGTACTTC.

The V gene is TRBV6-1, the J gene TRBJ2-5; unclear D gene. The CDR3 spans 14 residues. Germline assignment: CDR1 MNHNS and CDR2 SASEGT. V lost 1 base, J lost 2 bases, and 8 bases lay in between. CDR3 DNA sequence: TGTGCCAGCAGTGAAGTTGGCAGGCAAGAGACCCAGTACTTC. Amino acid sequence: CASSEVGRQETQYF.